These T cell receptor beta chains were read from a single sample in a study of regulatory T cells in long-lasting Graves disease. Each CDR3 protein is one row after TCRdb ran MiXCR on the multiplex PCR reads. The sample has about 660,000 distinct CDR3 sequences; approximately 31% are singletons. The starting material was peripheral blood mononuclear cells (PBMCs), obtained when the disease was refractory, from a patient treated with antithyroid drugs. The receptors were gathered from a female donor with Graves disease. The CDR3 runs from the conserved cysteine through the conserved F or W. Fields, in order: J gene, V gene, D gene, CDR3 length, clone size, CDR3 protein, CDR3 DNA. D genes are given only for firm matches. Clone size, where shown, is once, few, many, or a class for clones that have expanded.

J gene: TRBJ1-1; V gene: TRBV5-1; D gene: NA; CDR3 length: 15; clone size: NA; CDR3 protein: CASSLAGLQGTEAFF; CDR3 DNA: TGCGCCAGCAGCTTGGCCGGGTTGCAGGGGACTGAAGCTTTCTTT
J gene: TRBJ1-2; V gene: TRBV18; D gene: TRBD1; CDR3 length: 16; clone size: NA; CDR3 protein: CASSRNTGELNYGYTF; CDR3 DNA: TGTGCCAGCTCACGAAACACAGGGGAGCTTAACTATGGCTACACCTTC
J gene: TRBJ1-2; V gene: TRBV6-5; D gene: NA; CDR3 length: 13; clone size: NA; CDR3 protein: CASSSEHSYGYTF; CDR3 DNA: TGTGCCAGCAGTTCCGAACACTCCTATGGCTACACCTTC
J gene: TRBJ1-2; V gene: TRBV3-1; D gene: NA; CDR3 length: 15; clone size: NA; CDR3 protein: CASSQDGGSNYGYTF; CDR3 DNA: TGTGCCAGCAGCCAAGATGGGGGATCTAACTATGGCTACACCTTC
J gene: TRBJ1-1; V gene: TRBV3-1; D gene: NA; CDR3 length: 15; clone size: few; CDR3 protein: CASSQDRGTVTEAFF; CDR3 DNA: TGTGCCAGCAGCCAAGATAGGGGAACAGTAACTGAAGCTTTCTTT
J gene: TRBJ1-4; V gene: TRBV28; D gene: TRBD1; CDR3 length: 14; clone size: many; CDR3 protein: CASSPGGINEKLFF; CDR3 DNA: TGTGCCAGCAGTCCAGGGGGCATTAATGAAAAACTGTTTTTT
J gene: TRBJ1-5; V gene: TRBV6-5; D gene: NA; CDR3 length: 14; clone size: few; CDR3 protein: CASSYWVGNQPQHF; CDR3 DNA: TGTGCCAGCAGTTACTGGGTAGGCAATCAGCCCCAGCATTTT
J gene: TRBJ1-1; V gene: TRBV14; D gene: NA; CDR3 length: 12; clone size: NA; CDR3 protein: CASSQSGAEAFF; CDR3 DNA: TGTGCCAGCAGCCAAAGTGGGGCTGAAGCTTTCTTT
J gene: TRBJ1-1; V gene: TRBV9; D gene: NA; CDR3 length: 14; clone size: NA; CDR3 protein: CASSPGERNTEAFF; CDR3 DNA: TGTGCCAGCAGCCCAGGGGAGCGGAACACTGAAGCTTTCTTT
J gene: TRBJ2-7; V gene: TRBV6-1; D gene: NA; CDR3 length: 13; clone size: NA; CDR3 protein: CASRPTQSSEQYF; CDR3 DNA: TGTGCCAGCAGACCGACACAAAGTAGCGAGCAGTACTTC
J gene: TRBJ2-7; V gene: TRBV6-1; D gene: TRBD2; CDR3 length: 15; clone size: NA; CDR3 protein: CASSPSGIVSYEQYF; CDR3 DNA: TGTGCCAGCAGCCCTAGCGGGATAGTTTCCTACGAGCAGTACTTC
J gene: TRBJ1-2; V gene: TRBV7-6; D gene: NA; CDR3 length: 14; clone size: NA; CDR3 protein: CASSLAQDNYGYTF; CDR3 DNA: TGTGCCAGCAGCTTAGCCCAGGATAACTATGGCTACACCTTC
J gene: TRBJ2-7; V gene: TRBV20-1; D gene: NA; CDR3 length: 14; clone size: few; CDR3 protein: CSALRAMRDYEQYF; CDR3 DNA: TGCAGTGCCTTAAGGGCCATGCGAGACTACGAGCAGTACTTC
J gene: TRBJ1-5; V gene: TRBV12-3/TRBV12-4; D gene: NA; CDR3 length: 14; clone size: few; CDR3 protein: CASGGVGSNQPQHF; CDR3 DNA: TGTGCCAGCGGTGGGGTAGGGAGCAATCAGCCCCAGCATTTT
J gene: TRBJ2-5; V gene: TRBV20-1; D gene: TRBD2; CDR3 length: 15; clone size: many; CDR3 protein: CSATPSGRVPETQYF; CDR3 DNA: TGCAGTGCTACTCCTAGCGGGAGGGTCCCAGAGACCCAGTACTTC
J gene: TRBJ1-3; V gene: TRBV6-2/TRBV6-3; D gene: TRBD1; CDR3 length: 16; clone size: NA; CDR3 protein: CASSYDGTGAGNTIYF; CDR3 DNA: TGTGCCAGCAGTTACGATGGGACAGGGGCTGGAAACACCATATATTTT
J gene: TRBJ2-2; V gene: TRBV11-1; D gene: NA; CDR3 length: 14; clone size: few; CDR3 protein: CAATGGTNTGELFF; CDR3 DNA: TGTGCCGCCACCGGCGGGACTAACACCGGGGAGCTGTTTTTT
J gene: TRBJ1-5; V gene: TRBV9; D gene: TRBD1; CDR3 length: 15; clone size: NA; CDR3 protein: CASSQGQGKGQPQHF; CDR3 DNA: TGTGCCAGCAGCCAAGGACAGGGAAAGGGTCAGCCCCAGCATTTT
J gene: TRBJ1-1; V gene: TRBV6-5; D gene: NA; CDR3 length: 15; clone size: few; CDR3 protein: CASSYSVEHPTEAFF; CDR3 DNA: TGTGCCAGCAGTTACTCGGTTGAGCATCCCACTGAAGCTTTCTTT
J gene: TRBJ1-1; V gene: TRBV6-5; D gene: TRBD1; CDR3 length: 17; clone size: few; CDR3 protein: CASSYPDGQGANTEAFF; CDR3 DNA: TGTGCCAGCAGTTACCCGGATGGACAGGGGGCAAACACTGAAGCTTTCTTT
J gene: TRBJ2-7; V gene: TRBV12-3/TRBV12-4; D gene: TRBD2; CDR3 length: 16; clone size: many; CDR3 protein: CASSGGGLAGVDEQYF; CDR3 DNA: TGTGCCAGCAGCGGAGGGGGACTAGCGGGAGTAGACGAGCAGTACTTC
J gene: TRBJ1-6; V gene: TRBV30; D gene: NA; CDR3 length: 12; clone size: NA; CDR3 protein: CAWTELNSPLHF; CDR3 DNA: TGTGCCTGGACAGAATTGAATTCACCCCTCCACTTT
J gene: TRBJ2-7; V gene: TRBV7-2; D gene: TRBD1; CDR3 length: 15; clone size: NA; CDR3 protein: CASRLQGLGSYEQYF; CDR3 DNA: TGTGCCAGCAGACTACAGGGGTTGGGCTCCTACGAGCAGTACTTC
J gene: TRBJ2-7; V gene: TRBV6-5; D gene: NA; CDR3 length: 15; clone size: NA; CDR3 protein: CASSYSAGNPYEQYF; CDR3 DNA: TGTGCCAGCAGTTACTCGGCAGGGAACCCCTACGAGCAGTACTTC
J gene: TRBJ1-1; V gene: TRBV12-3/TRBV12-4; D gene: NA; CDR3 length: 14; clone size: many; CDR3 protein: CASSRFRLNTEAFF; CDR3 DNA: TGTGCCAGCAGTAGGTTTCGGTTGAACACTGAAGCTTTCTTT
J gene: TRBJ1-1; V gene: TRBV7-9; D gene: NA; CDR3 length: 13; clone size: many; CDR3 protein: CASSQTTNTEAFF; CDR3 DNA: TGTGCCAGCAGCCAAACCACCAACACTGAAGCTTTCTTT
J gene: TRBJ1-6; V gene: TRBV7-2; D gene: NA; CDR3 length: 18; clone size: NA; CDR3 protein: CASSLFAGASSYNSPLHF; CDR3 DNA: TGTGCCAGCAGCTTATTCGCAGGGGCGAGCTCCTATAATTCACCCCTCCACTTT
J gene: TRBJ1-1; V gene: TRBV5-1; D gene: TRBD1; CDR3 length: 18; clone size: NA; CDR3 protein: CASSSRGSGGGVDTEAFF; CDR3 DNA: TGCGCCAGCAGCTCGCGAGGATCAGGGGGCGGCGTTGACACTGAAGCTTTCTTT
J gene: TRBJ2-5; V gene: TRBV5-4; D gene: NA; CDR3 length: 13; clone size: NA; CDR3 protein: CASSPSDQETQYF; CDR3 DNA: TGTGCCAGCAGCCCCTCTGACCAAGAGACCCAGTACTTC
J gene: TRBJ1-2; V gene: TRBV19; D gene: TRBD1; CDR3 length: 14; clone size: NA; CDR3 protein: CASSAGQGNYGYTF; CDR3 DNA: TGTGCCAGTAGTGCGGGACAGGGGAACTATGGCTACACCTTC
J gene: TRBJ1-4; V gene: TRBV6-1; D gene: NA; CDR3 length: 13; clone size: NA; CDR3 protein: CASRAGVREKLFF; CDR3 DNA: TGTGCCAGCAGAGCAGGGGTGCGCGAAAAACTGTTTTTT